Given below is one T cell receptor beta chain in context. The sample comes from a study of CD8 T cells in Susac syndrome. CDR3 length equals 16 residues. J gave up 2 bases and V 4 bases, and 5 bases lay outside the gene matches. CDR1 is SGDLS and CDR2 is YYNGEE in the germline V gene. An amount of RNA that ranged from about 0.45 to 1 ug was reverse transcribed with random hexamers. A multiplex approach, immunoSEQ multiplex PCR, amplified TCR beta CDR3 across 54 Vbeta and 13 Jbeta. TCRdb processed the immunoSEQ multiplex PCR reads anew with MiXCR; each CDR3 protein has one entry. The sample holds a few hundred thousand distinct CDR3 sequences, 95% seen once.

Sequencing input: CD4+ T cells from PBMCs. The rearrangement links TRBV9 to TRBJ2-3, with TRBD2 matching 12 bases. The sequence came from a human donor with multiple sclerosis. The CDR3 sequence: CASSTGLAGYTDTQYF. The CDR3 DNA sequence: TGTGCCAGCAGCACCGGACTAGCGGGGTACACAGATACGCAGTATTTT. Looking up the rest from reference TRBV9 and TRBJ2-3 gives the full variable domain: DSGVTQTPKHLITATGQRVTLRCSPRSGDLSVYWYQQSLDQGLQFLIQYYNGEERAKGNILERFSAQQFPDLHSELNLSSLELGDSALYFCASSTGLAGYTDTQYFGPGTRLTVL.